Sequencing of this T cell receptor (beta chain) was carried out in a study of blood T cells in healthy people across ages. Findings and limits, study-wide: Naive T cell percentage by flow cytometry tracked strongly with beta diversity.

This clonotype has only a few counts. The antigen is not known. CDR1 is MNHEY and CDR2 is SVGEGT in the germline V gene. After removal of 6 bases from V and 4 bases from J, the junction contained 7 bases not matched to a gene. The CDR3 extends over 15 amino acids. A second about 6 to 11 cycle PCR used barcoded and J-beta primers. From the 5' RACE reads, TCRdb called clonotypes with MiXCR, one entry per CDR3 protein. Found here are roughly 1.4 million distinct CDR3 sequences, 59% of them singletons; the top ten hold over 5%. This receptor was obtained from a man aged 18 to 29 in good health. The chain is built from TRBV6-2 or TRBV6-3 and TRBJ2-7; 12 nucleotides agree with TRBD2. The specimen sequenced was blood. In nucleotides, the CDR3 is TGTGCCAGCAGACCACTAGCGGGAGGTCTATACGAGCAGTACTTC. Its translation is CASRPLAGGLYEQYF.